This passage covers 17 T cell receptor beta chains from one sample sequenced in a study of T cells in women clearing cervical HPV infection (dated by TCRdb to about 2018). The library was prepared using the immunoSEQ multiplex PCR assay. The source is immuneACCESS, and TCRdb retained only in-frame sequences with V and J called. Part of the clones is not carried over; for the studies checked, unresolved V genes explain less than half of this, and the remainder is unexplained. This sample's table contains about 33,000 clones. The ten largest account for approximately 7.8% of the sample. The sample was blood buffy coat. The receptors shown here come from a woman aged 18 to 69 with a cervical HPV16 infection that either progressed to CIN3+ or cleared (not recorded which).

Concerning this clone itself: From the germline J gene comes the end of the CDR3, since the read stops 3 residues before it. This rearrangement joins TRBV28 to TRBJ1-2, with 7 bases aligning to TRBD1. V trimming: 6 bases; J trimming: 5 bases; junction bases outside the gene matches: 9. The CDR3 contains 14 residues. Germline assignment: CDR1 MDHEN and CDR2 SYDVKM. The CDR3 bases that were read are TGTGCCAGCAGCCCGGGACAGTCCTCTTATGGC. It specifies CASSPGQSSYG. The entire CDR3 protein is CASSPGQSSYGYTF.

Details on this clone: Read coverage stops 3 residues before the CDR3 terminus; the germline J gene supplies the remainder. The chain couples TRBV29-1 to TRBJ2-7; 9 bases align to TRBD1. V lost 4 bases and J lost 2; bases outside the gene matches: 0. The CDR3 has 12 amino acids. The V gene's germline CDR1 is SQVTM and CDR2 ANQGSEA. CDR3: CSVGQGAYEQYF. The part of the CDR3 DNA that was read is TGCAGCGTTGGACAGGGGGCCTACGAG.

Concerning this clone: The CDR3 goes on 3 residues after the read ends, and that part is filled in from the germline J gene. The chain combines TRBV19 with TRBJ1-5; D remains unclear. The CDR3 consists of 13 residues. Per the germline V gene, CDR1 is LNHDA and CDR2 is SQIVND (reference sequence). Between the trimmed V and J ends, which lost 3 bases and 6 bases, there was a span of 9 bases. The CDR3 spells CASSMNEGQPQHF. The part of the CDR3 DNA that was read is TGTGCCAGTAGTATGAATGAGGGTCAGCCC.

Concerning this clone: The CDR3 end lies 3 residues beyond the end of the read and is filled in from the germline J gene. The chain carries TRBV18 and TRBJ2-3, with 16 bases that match TRBD2. The CDR3 is made up of 19 amino acids. Germline assignment: CDR1 KGHSH and CDR2 LQKENI. The CDR3 sequence is CASALQAGTSGRAEETQYF. Partial CDR3 DNA: TGTGCCAGCGCGCTTCAGGCCGGGACTAGCGGGAGGGCCGAAGAGACG.

A remark on this clone: The read is 3 residues too short to cover the CDR3 end, so that end is filled in from the germline J gene. The rearrangement uses TRBV27 and TRBJ1-1, with 10 bases identical to TRBD1. Germline loops: CDR1 MNHEY, CDR2 SMNVEV (reference sequence). The V segment lost 4 bases and the J segment 2 bases; nucleotides outside the gene matches: 7. The CDR3 length is 16 residues. CDR3 DNA (partial): TGTGCCAGCAGTTGGACAGGGGGGGGAATTAACACTGAA. Amino acid sequence: CASSWTGGGINTE. The entire CDR3 sequence reads CASSWTGGGINTEAFF.

As for this clone: The read is 3 residues too short to cover the CDR3 end, so that end is filled in from the germline J gene. The gene calls are TRBV7-3 and TRBJ1-6; D is perhaps TRBD1 (6 bases). Deletions cut 5 bases from V and 8 bases from J, with 13 bases between. The CDR3 is 14 amino acids. CDR1 and CDR2 from the germline V gene are SGHTA and FQGTGA. The CDR3 bases that were read are TGTGCCAGCAGCCAGGGGAATTGGCATTCACCC. It yields the protein CASSQGNWHSP. The full CDR3 reads CASSQGNWHSPLHF.

On this clone: The read ends 3 residues shy of where the CDR3 ends; the end is completed using the germline J gene. The chain links TRBV19 to TRBJ1-6; D perhaps matches TRBD1 (6 bases). The CDR3 sequence is 16 residues long. The germline V and J ends were trimmed by 5 bases and 4 bases, with 15 bases remaining between them. Germline loops: CDR1 LNHDA, CDR2 SQIVND (reference sequence). The CDR3 protein is CASSEGHFFYNSPLHF. The DNA read from the CDR3 is TGTGCCAGTAGTGAGGGACATTTTTTTTATAATTCACCC.

Concerning this clone itself: The read comes to an end 3 residues before the CDR3 does, leaving the germline J gene to fill in the end. The chain is built from TRBV5-3 and TRBJ1-6, with D uncertain. TRBV5-3 is marked as an open reading frame, function uncertain. This CDR3 has 16 amino acids. The V and J ends lost 0 bases and 0 bases respectively, with 7 bases between them. CDR3 DNA, as far as it was read: TGTGCCAGAAGCTTGGCGGGGAGCTCCTATAATTCACCC. Protein sequence: CARSLAGSSYNSP. In full, the CDR3 reads CARSLAGSSYNSPLHF.

A word on this clone: The read gets to within 3 residues of the CDR3 end, and the germline J gene fills in the rest. J is TRBJ2-2 and V is TRBV19; TRBD2 matches 12 bases. Trimming took 5 bases from V and 5 from J; bases not matched to a gene: 6. The CDR3 runs to 16 residues. Germline CDR1 and CDR2: LNHDA and SQIVND (reference sequence). The covered CDR3 bases are TGTGCCAGTAGTCGGCCTAGCGGGAGGGGGACCGGGGAG. Protein: CASSRPSGRGTGE. Given in full, the CDR3 is CASSRPSGRGTGELFF. Full variable domain (missing parts from reference TRBV19 and TRBJ2-2): DGGITQSPKYLFRKEGQNVTLSCEQNLNHDAMYWYRQDPGQGLRLIYYSQIVNDFQKGDIAEGYSVSREKKESFPLTVTSAQKNPTAFYLCASSRPSGRGTGELFFGEGSRLTVL.

About this clone itself: The CDR3 end is not reached by the read, which stops 3 residues before it; the germline J gene fills it in. The V and J genes are TRBV5-1 and TRBJ1-2; D ambiguous. The CDR3 is made up of 15 amino acids. Germline V gene sequence: CDR1 SGHRS, CDR2 YFSETQ. V was trimmed by 1 base and J by 6 bases, leaving 16 bases between them. The CDR3 here is CASSLSVGYRHGYTF. The sequenced part of the CDR3 DNA is TGCGCCAGCAGCTTGTCAGTAGGGTATAGGCATGGC.

Remarks on this clone: The CDR3 goes on 3 residues after the read ends, and that part is filled in from the germline J gene. The chain employs TRBV30 and TRBJ1-2; 7 bases map to TRBD1. CDR1 is GTSNPN and CDR2 is SVGIG in the germline V gene (reference sequence). CDR3 length: 14 amino acids. V trimming: 0 bases; J trimming: 6 bases; junction bases outside the gene matches: 7. CDR3 DNA (partial): TGTGCCTGGAGTGTACGACAGGGAGTGAATGGC. Amino acid sequence: CAWSVRQGVNG. The entire CDR3 sequence reads CAWSVRQGVNGYTF.

Details on this clone: The sequenced fragment ends 3 residues before the CDR3 boundary, so the rest is inferred from the germline J gene. This chain connects TRBV13 to TRBJ1-2, with D perhaps matching TRBD1 (6 bases). V lost 4 bases and J lost 3, with 18 bases in between. In germline, CDR1 is PRHDT, CDR2 FYEKMQ (reference sequence). The CDR3 has 16 amino acids. The sequenced part of the CDR3 DNA is TGTGCCAGCAGCTCCTTATCTACAGGGCCCGACTATGGC. Its translation: CASSSLSTGPDYG. The whole CDR3 sequence is CASSSLSTGPDYGYTF. Full variable domain (missing parts from reference TRBV13 and TRBJ1-2): AAGVIQSPRHLIKEKRETATLKCYPIPRHDTVYWYQQGPGQDPQFLISFYEKMQSDKGSIPDRFSAQQFSDYHSELNMSSLELGDSALYFCASSSLSTGPDYGYTFGSGTRLTVV.

The CDR3 protein is CASSLGLARDTQYF. CDR3 bases read: TGTGCCAGCAGCTTAGGACTAGCCAGGGATACG. This sequence joins TRBV7-2 and TRBJ2-3; 7 nucleotides agree with TRBD2. The read stops 3 residues short of the end of the CDR3; the missing end is completed from the germline J gene. This CDR3 region has 14 residues. V lost 1 base and J lost 6; bases outside the gene matches: 4. Per germline, CDR1 SGHTA and CDR2 FQGNSA.

The sequenced part of the CDR3 DNA is TGTGCCAGCAGGGCCCTTGGGGAG. Encoded protein: CASRALGE. The whole CDR3 protein reads CASRALGELFF. The V and J genes are TRBV2 and TRBJ2-2; D not resolved. The CDR3 end falls 3 residues outside the read, so it is completed with the germline J gene. The CDR3 consists of 11 residues. Trimming stripped 6 bases from V and 8 bases from J, with 7 bases between. Germline lookup yields CDR1 SNHLY and CDR2 FYNNEI.

As to this clone: The read stops 3 residues short of the end of the CDR3; the missing end is completed from the germline J gene. The chain combines TRBV6-1 with TRBJ2-5; unclear D gene. Germline V gene data show CDR1 as MNHNS and CDR2 as SASEGT. The CDR3 consists of 15 residues. V was trimmed by 2 bases and J by 2 bases, leaving 12 bases between them. The CDR3 protein is CASSESVGRQETQYF. The DNA read from the CDR3 is TGTGCCAGCAGTGAAAGTGTGGGCAGACAAGAGACC.

Details on this clone: The read finishes 3 residues shy of the CDR3 end, and the germline J gene is used to complete it. The rearrangement links TRBV2 to TRBJ2-3; D unresolved. From germline, CDR1 is SNHLY and CDR2 FYNNEI. The CDR3 length is 15 residues. V was shortened by 2 bases and J by 0 bases, with 9 bases between the two germline ends. The CDR3 loop is CASSEPVRSTDTQYF. Incomplete CDR3 DNA: TGTGCCAGCAGTGAACCGGTCCGGAGCACAGATACG.

With respect to this clone: Sequencing ends 3 residues short of the CDR3 end; the germline J gene provides the rest. The J gene is TRBJ2-5, the V gene TRBV2; 8 nucleotides align to TRBD1. The germline gives CDR1 SNHLY, CDR2 FYNNEI. V lost 3 bases to trimming and J lost 1 base; unmatched junction nucleotides: 16. CDR3 length equals 19 residues. CDR3 bases read: TGTGCCAGCAGTGATGACGACTCAGGACGAACAGGGGGCCAAGAGACC. Amino acid sequence: CASSDDDSGRTGGQET. The full CDR3 protein reads CASSDDDSGRTGGQETQYF. The full variable domain, in which reference TRBV2 and TRBJ2-5 provide the parts outside the CDR3, is EPEVTQTPSHQVTQMGQEVILRCVPISNHLYFYWYRQILGQKVEFLVSFYNNEISEKSEIFDDQFSVERPDGSNFTLKIRSTKLEDSAMYFCASSDDDSGRTGGQETQYFGPGTRLLVL.